Listed here are 15 T cell receptor beta chains from one sample, sequenced in a study of blood T cell repertoires in COVID-19. The protocol was immunoSEQ multiplex PCR, while the TCRdb copy is restricted to in-frame clones and leaves out a portion. Among approximately 360,000 clones listed, around 87% were seen once. Sequenced sample: PBMCs or T cells enriched from blood (not recorded which). These receptors were taken from a woman aged 25 to 39 with acute COVID-19.

This clone has more than one count but fewer than ten. V is TRBV25-1 and J is TRBJ1-2; D possibly corresponds to TRBD1 (6 bases). The CDR3 spans 14 residues. V lost 4 bases and J 8 bases, leaving 17 bases between the germline ends. Per germline, CDR1 MGHDK and CDR2 SYGVNS. CDR3 in amino acids: CASSARGGLGGYTF. The CDR3 region has the DNA TGTGCCAGCAGTGCCCGCGGGGGGCTGGGGGGCTACACCTTC.

The chain recombines TRBV2 with TRBJ2-3; 9 bases map to TRBD1. The CDR3 spans 15 residues. CDR1 is SNHLY, CDR2 FYNNEI, per germline. V lost 5 bases, J lost 0 bases, and 3 bases stayed unmatched. The DNA for the CDR3 is TGTGCCAGCAGTAGGGACAGGGCGAGCACAGATACGCAGTATTTT. The encoded protein is CASSRDRASTDTQYF.

The CDR3 DNA follows: TGTGCCAGCAGAAGCCGGGTCCAACGAAACATTCAGTACTTC. It yields the protein CASRSRVQRNIQYF. The chain couples TRBV7-2 to TRBJ2-4; D remains unclear. This CDR3 is built from 14 residues. Germline V gene sequence: CDR1 SGHTA, CDR2 FQGNSA. Between the trimmed V and J ends, which lost 6 bases and 6 bases, there was a span of 15 bases.

This rearrangement joins TRBV19 to TRBJ2-5, with 7 bases fitting TRBD2. J lost 9 bases, V lost 4 bases, and 11 bases had no gene match. Germline V gene data show CDR1 as LNHDA and CDR2 as SQIVND (reference sequence). The CDR3 is 14 amino acids. The CDR3 region has the DNA TGTGCCAGTAGTAGTCCGGGGGGTTCCTGGGCCCAGTACTTC. Amino acid sequence: CASSSPGGSWAQYF.

The V call is TRBV7-8, the J call TRBJ1-1; D unclear. The CDR3 has 14 amino acids. V lost 5 bases and J 0 bases, leaving 10 bases between the germline ends. Germline V gene data show CDR1 as SGHVS and CDR2 as FQNEAQ. CDR3: CASSIRTMNTEAFF. As DNA, the CDR3 is TGTGCCAGCAGCATCAGGACTATGAACACTGAAGCTTTCTTT.

The V call is TRBV3-1 (or the pseudogene TRBV3-2), the J call TRBJ1-6; D ambiguous. V lost 1 base and J 10 bases, leaving 5 bases between the germline ends. This CDR3 spans 12 amino acids. The germline CDR1 and CDR2 sequences are LGHDT and YNNKEL (reference sequence). This CDR3 reads CASSQGQSPLHF. CDR3 in DNA: TGTGCCAGCAGCCAAGGACAATCACCCCTCCACTTT.

The rearrangement links TRBV24-1 to TRBJ2-1; D might be TRBD1 (5 bases). The V and J ends lost 9 bases and 4 bases respectively, with 6 bases between them. CDR3 length: 11 amino acids. Germline V lookup: CDR1 KGHDR, CDR2 SFDVKD. The CDR3 nucleotides are TGTGCCACCGCAGGGTACAATGAGCAGTTCTTC. Its protein product is CATAGYNEQFF.

This clone has only one observation. The chain joins TRBV6-1 to TRBJ1-6, with D tentatively TRBD1 (6 bases). CDR3 length equals 19 residues. Per germline, CDR1 MNHNS and CDR2 SASEGT. V was shortened by 3 bases and J by 0 bases, with 18 bases between the two germline ends. CDR3 protein: CASSESVPGAYSYNSPLHF. The CDR3 coding sequence is TGTGCCAGCAGTGAGTCGGTCCCAGGGGCCTACTCCTATAATTCACCCCTCCACTTT.

The chain couples TRBV6-5 to TRBJ2-2; D not certain. Deletions cut 6 bases from V and 0 bases from J, with 14 bases between. The length of the CDR3 is 16 residues. The germline V gene encodes CDR1 MNHEY and CDR2 SVGAGI. CDR3 sequence: CASSYIDTSNTGELFF. CDR3 nucleotide sequence: TGTGCCAGCAGCTACATTGACACCTCGAACACCGGGGAGCTGTTTTTT.

V gene TRBV9 combines with J gene TRBJ2-5; no reliable D call. The CDR3 spans 14 residues. V lost 4 bases and J lost 0, with 10 bases in between. Germline loops: CDR1 SGDLS, CDR2 YYNGEE. The CDR3 sequence: CASSSGGNQETQYF. The CDR3 coding sequence is TGTGCCAGCAGCTCCGGCGGCAACCAAGAGACCCAGTACTTC.

This clone was seen more than once but under ten times. The V and J genes are TRBV19 and TRBJ1-5, with a weak D call TRBD1 (5 bases). V lost 7 bases, J lost 5 bases, and 21 bases lay in between. CDR1 and CDR2 from the germline V gene are LNHDA and SQIVND (reference sequence). This CDR3 has 16 amino acids. CDR3 in amino acids: CASTYRPLMADQPQHF. The DNA of the CDR3 is TGTGCCAGTACGTACAGGCCCTTAATGGCGGATCAGCCCCAGCATTTT.

The V call is TRBV19, the J call TRBJ1-1; possibly TRBD1 for D (5 bases). V was trimmed by 3 bases and J by 4 bases, leaving 12 bases between them. This CDR3 comprises 14 residues. Germline V gives CDR1 LNHDA, CDR2 SQIVND (reference sequence). The CDR3 loop is CASSIRGSSTEAFF. Here the CDR3 DNA reads TGTGCCAGTAGTATTCGGGGGAGCAGCACTGAAGCTTTCTTT.

The chain carries TRBV15 and TRBJ2-2; TRBD1 matches at 7 bases. J lost 4 bases, V lost 3 bases, and 5 bases had no gene match. CDR1 and CDR2 from the germline V gene are LNHNV and YYDKDF (reference sequence). The CDR3 runs 15 residues. CDR3 region: CATSRGQKRTGELFF. In DNA, the CDR3 is TGTGCCACCAGCAGGGGACAGAAACGCACCGGGGAGCTGTTTTTT.

The CDR3 loop reads CASSESSSGISEKLFF. The CDR3 coding sequence is TGCGCCAGCAGTGAGTCGTCTTCAGGGATAAGTGAAAAACTGTTTTTT. The gene calls are TRBV10-1 and TRBJ1-4, with D possibly being TRBD1 (5 bases). This CDR3 comprises 16 residues. The germline gives CDR1 WNHNN, CDR2 SYGVQD (reference sequence). V was trimmed by 0 bases and J by 7 bases, leaving 15 bases between them.

The rearrangement links TRBV27 to TRBJ2-7, with TRBD1 identical over 11 bases. With 7 bases clipped from V and 4 bases from J, the junction kept 9 bases outside the gene matches. This CDR3 contains 15 residues. Germline V gene sequence: CDR1 MNHEY, CDR2 SMNVEV (reference sequence). The DNA of the CDR3 is TGTGCCAGCACCGTTTCTGGGACAGGGGGATACGAGCAGTACTTC. Protein sequence: CASTVSGTGGYEQYF.